This is a list of T cell receptor beta chains from one sample in a study of T cells in Graves' hyperthyroidism and ophthalmopathy. TCRdb re-analysed the multiplex PCR reads in MiXCR, keeping a single row per CDR3 protein. In the table there are some 510,000 distinct CDR3 sequences, 46% of which are singletons. What was sequenced was peripheral blood or thyroid tissue (not recorded which). The source of these receptors is a woman between 18 and 29 years old with Graves' hyperthyroidism. CDR3s include the opening cysteine and the closing phenylalanine or tryptophan. A D gene is named only where the DNA matches it firmly. Size tells how often a clone was seen (once, few, many) or the class of an expanded clone, and some rows leave it out.

size: few; V: TRBV2; D: TRBD1; J: TRBJ2-5; CDR3: CASRKQGYQETQYF; DNA: TGTGCCAGCAGGAAACAGGGGTACCAAGAGACCCAGTACTTC
size: few; V: TRBV6-5; D: TRBD2; J: TRBJ2-5; CDR3: CASSYVREEETQYF; DNA: TGTGCCAGCAGTTACGTGCGGGAGGAGGAGACCCAGTACTTC
size: .; V: TRBV7-2; D: TRBD1; J: TRBJ1-5; CDR3: CASSWGRGNGQPQHF; DNA: TGTGCCAGCAGCTGGGGCAGGGGGAACGGTCAGCCCCAGCATTTT
size: .; V: TRBV7-9; D: .; J: TRBJ1-4; CDR3: CASSSSTAATNEKLFF; DNA: TGTGCCAGCAGCTCATCGACCGCGGCTACTAATGAAAAACTGTTTTTT
size: .; V: TRBV7-9; D: .; J: TRBJ2-5; CDR3: CASSQDYGVWGTQYF; DNA: TGTGCCAGCAGCCAAGATTACGGGGTATGGGGGACCCAGTACTTC
size: once; V: TRBV2; D: TRBD1; J: TRBJ2-2; CDR3: CASGGGTGITGELFF; DNA: TGTGCCAGCGGGGGGGGGACAGGGATCACCGGGGAGCTGTTTTTT
size: .; V: TRBV29-1; D: TRBD1; J: TRBJ2-5; CDR3: CSVESGQGLHETQYF; DNA: TGCAGCGTTGAGTCGGGACAGGGGCTTCATGAGACCCAGTACTTC
size: .; V: TRBV29-1; D: .; J: TRBJ2-7; CDR3: CSVDCQDYSYEQYF; DNA: TGCAGCGTTGACTGTCAGGATTACTCCTACGAGCAGTACTTC
size: .; V: TRBV7-9; D: .; J: TRBJ2-5; CDR3: CASSFWAAQETQYF; DNA: TGTGCCAGCAGCTTTTGGGCAGCCCAAGAGACCCAGTACTTC
size: few; V: TRBV24-1; D: TRBD1; J: TRBJ2-2; CDR3: CATSDLAGGAGTGELFF; DNA: TGTGCCACCAGTGATTTGGCAGGGGGCGCGGGCACCGGGGAGCTGTTTTTT
size: .; V: TRBV20-1; D: .; J: TRBJ1-2; CDR3: CSASESRYTF; DNA: TGCAGTGCGTCAGAGTCGCGCTACACCTTC
size: .; V: TRBV2; D: .; J: TRBJ1-5; CDR3: CASSQRFRVDQPQHF; DNA: TGCGCCAGCAGCCAAAGGTTCAGGGTAGATCAGCCCCAGCATTTT
size: medium-sized; V: TRBV25-1; D: .; J: TRBJ1-1; CDR3: CASSELGRGTEAFF; DNA: TGTGCCAGCAGTGAACTTGGCAGGGGCACTGAAGCTTTCTTT
size: once; V: TRBV2; D: .; J: TRBJ1-5; CDR3: CARGGRNQPQHF; DNA: TGTGCCAGAGGGGGTAGAAATCAGCCCCAGCATTTT
size: many; V: TRBV7-9; D: .; J: TRBJ1-4; CDR3: CASSRTGSTNEKLFF; DNA: TGTGCCAGCAGCCGAACGGGCTCAACTAATGAAAAACTGTTTTTT
size: .; V: TRBV7-9; D: .; J: TRBJ2-7; CDR3: CASSPLEQAYEQYF; DNA: TGTGCCAGCAGCCCCTTAGAACAGGCCTACGAGCAGTACTTC
size: many; V: TRBV15; D: .; J: TRBJ1-5; CDR3: CATSRRGRQPQHF; DNA: TGTGCCACCAGCAGAAGGGGAAGGCAGCCCCAGCATTTT
size: few; V: TRBV7-2; D: .; J: TRBJ1-2; CDR3: CASSITINYGYTF; DNA: TGTGCCAGCAGCATAACAATAAACTATGGCTACACCTTC
size: .; V: TRBV24-1; D: TRBD2; J: TRBJ2-7; CDR3: CATSDAPSGRYEQYF; DNA: TGTGCCACCAGTGATGCGCCTAGCGGGAGATACGAGCAGTACTTC
size: few; V: TRBV7-8; D: .; J: TRBJ2-7; CDR3: CASSHGGEQYF; DNA: TGCGCCAGCAGCCATGGCGGCGAGCAGTACTTC
size: .; V: TRBV24-1; D: TRBD1; J: TRBJ1-1; CDR3: CATSPAGGAFF; DNA: TGTGCCACCAGTCCGGCAGGGGGAGCCTTCTTT
size: .; V: TRBV7-2; D: TRBD1; J: TRBJ1-2; CDR3: CAGSSLDKGAVGYTF; DNA: TGTGCCGGCAGCTCCCTTGATAAGGGGGCGGTTGGCTACACCTTC
size: many; V: TRBV24-1; D: TRBD1; J: TRBJ2-3; CDR3: CATSDLQSGTEVSAQYF; DNA: TGTGCCACCAGTGATTTACAGTCCGGGACAGAGGTCAGTGCGCAGTATTTT
size: .; V: TRBV7-8; D: .; J: TRBJ1-2; CDR3: CVSSLDRPGYTF; DNA: TGTGTCAGCAGTCTCGATCGTCCGGGCTACACCTTC
size: .; V: TRBV24-1; D: .; J: TRBJ2-3; CDR3: CATSVPGPAYNEQYF; DNA: TGTGCCACCAGTGTACCGGGGCCAGCCTACAATGAGCAGTATTTT
size: .; V: TRBV10-3; D: .; J: TRBJ1-1; CDR3: CATTLGRLNTEAFF; DNA: TGTGCCACCACCTTAGGCAGGCTGAACACTGAAGCTTTCTTT
size: .; V: TRBV7-9; D: .; J: TRBJ1-1; CDR3: CASSLSRQYLGAFF; DNA: TGTGCCAGCAGCTTATCACGGCAGTACCTGGGAGCTTTCTTT
size: .; V: TRBV5-1; D: TRBD1; J: TRBJ1-5; CDR3: CASSLGGQDNQPRHF; DNA: TGCGCCAGCAGCTTGGGTGGACAGGACAATCAGCCCCGGCATTTT
size: .; V: TRBV19; D: .; J: TRBJ1-5; CDR3: CASSPHQASDQPQHF; DNA: TGTGCCAGTAGTCCACACCAGGCTTCTGATCAGCCCCAGCATTTT
size: many; V: TRBV7-2; D: TRBD1; J: TRBJ2-7; CDR3: CASSLGTGLDEQYF; DNA: TGTGCCAGCAGCTTAGGGACAGGGCTCGACGAGCAGTACTTC
size: few; V: TRBV7-2; D: .; J: TRBJ2-5; CDR3: CASSLRTKETQYF; DNA: TGTGCCAGCAGCTTAAGGACTAAAGAGACCCAGTACTTC
size: .; V: TRBV19; D: .; J: TRBJ2-2; CDR3: CASSIGVGWLRGYGYTGELFF; DNA: TGTGCCAGTAGTATTGGCGTTGGCTGGCTGCGGGGCTATGGCTACACCGGGGAGCTGTTTTTT
size: many; V: TRBV25-1; D: .; J: TRBJ2-2; CDR3: CASSDRGNTGELFF; DNA: TGTGCCAGCAGTGACAGGGGCAACACCGGGGAGCTGTTTTTT
size: .; V: TRBV10-3; D: .; J: TRBJ1-4; CDR3: CAARRGTNEKLFF; DNA: TGTGCCGCCCGTCGGGGAACTAATGAAAAACTGTTTTTT
size: many; V: TRBV7-9; D: .; J: TRBJ1-4; CDR3: CASSLTGTEKLFF; DNA: TGTGCCAGCAGCTTAACAGGGACTGAAAAACTGTTTTTT
size: many; V: TRBV9; D: .; J: TRBJ1-4; CDR3: CASSVGRQGDEKLFF; DNA: TGTGCCAGCAGCGTAGGTCGGCAGGGAGACGAAAAACTGTTTTTT
size: .; V: TRBV7-2; D: TRBD1; J: TRBJ1-2; CDR3: CASSAGTGRTDGYTF; DNA: TGTGCCAGCAGCGCAGGGACAGGGCGAACGGATGGCTACACCTTC
size: few; V: TRBV12-3/TRBV12-4; D: .; J: TRBJ1-5; CDR3: CASSLRDNNQPQHF; DNA: TGTGCCAGCAGTCTTAGGGACAACAATCAGCCCCAGCATTTT
size: many; V: TRBV24-1; D: .; J: TRBJ2-7; CDR3: CATSDSGLYEQYF; DNA: TGTGCCACCAGTGATTCGGGGCTCTACGAGCAGTACTTC
size: .; V: TRBV2; D: .; J: TRBJ1-2; CDR3: CASSLNPGPTNYGYTF; DNA: TGTGCCAGCAGCTTAAACCCAGGTCCTACTAACTATGGCTACACCTTC
size: .; V: TRBV20-1; D: .; J: TRBJ1-1; CDR3: CSARRANTEAFF; DNA: TGCAGTGCTAGACGGGCGAACACTGAAGCTTTCTTT
size: .; V: TRBV27; D: TRBD1; J: TRBJ1-1; CDR3: CASSLLSGDSRKRAFF; DNA: TGTGCCAGCAGTTTATTGTCTGGGGACAGCCGGAAGAGGGCTTTCTTT
size: .; V: TRBV7-6; D: .; J: TRBJ2-7; CDR3: CASRPAGLYEQYF; DNA: TGTGCCAGCCGTCCAGCGGGTCTATACGAGCAGTACTTC
size: .; V: TRBV7-6; D: .; J: TRBJ1-5; CDR3: CASSPKAGVSNQPQHF; DNA: TGTGCCAGCAGCCCTAAAGCGGGAGTTAGCAATCAGCCCCAGCATTTT
size: .; V: TRBV7-9; D: .; J: TRBJ2-7; CDR3: CASSPTARAYEQYF; DNA: TGTGCCAGCAGCCCCACTGCGCGGGCCTACGAGCAGTACTTC
size: few; V: TRBV25-1; D: .; J: TRBJ1-5; CDR3: CASMWASSNQPQHF; DNA: TGTGCCAGCATGTGGGCATCTAGCAATCAGCCCCAGCATTTT
size: .; V: TRBV20-1; D: TRBD2; J: TRBJ2-7; CDR3: CSARRRGTYEQYF; DNA: TGCAGTGCTAGGAGGCGGGGGACCTACGAGCAGTACTTC
size: .; V: TRBV20-1; D: TRBD2; J: TRBJ2-7; CDR3: CSASALAGSYEQYF; DNA: TGCAGTGCTAGTGCCCTAGCGGGATCCTACGAGCAGTACTTC
size: .; V: TRBV10-3; D: TRBD1; J: TRBJ2-5; CDR3: CAISDRDRRVETQYF; DNA: TGTGCCATCAGCGACAGGGACCGCCGGGTGGAGACCCAGTACTTC
size: .; V: TRBV7-9; D: TRBD1; J: TRBJ2-7; CDR3: CASSLVQGQFYEQYF; DNA: TGTGCCAGCAGCTTAGTCCAGGGACAGTTCTACGAGCAGTACTTC
size: .; V: TRBV7-9; D: .; J: TRBJ1-5; CDR3: CASSMGGISNQPQHF; DNA: TGTGCCAGCAGCATGGGGGGGATTAGCAATCAGCCCCAGCATTTT